This TCR beta chain was recovered during a study of T cell changes during pregnancy in multiple sclerosis. With 1 base clipped from V and 3 bases from J, the junction kept 3 bases outside the gene matches. Germline V gene lookup returns CDR1 LNHDA and CDR2 SQIVND (reference sequence). The length of the CDR3 is 14 residues. This table comes from immunoSEQ multiplex PCR, and its TCRdb copy is limited to in-frame clones, with some not included. The data hold 39,000 or so clones, with about 91% observed a single time. The gene calls are TRBV19 and TRBJ2-7; TRBD1 agrees at 7 bases. This TCR came from a female donor with multiple sclerosis, enrolled in a pregnancy study. The sequencing used CD8+ T cells from peripheral blood mononuclear cells, collected after pregnancy. This chain's CDR3 is CASSIGDRYYEQYF. Written as DNA, the CDR3 is TGTGCCAGTAGTATAGGGGACAGATACTACGAGCAGTACTTC.